The rows below give T cell receptor beta chains drawn from one sample of a study of identical twins. TCRdb reprocessed the 5' RACE reads with MiXCR, giving one entry per CDR3 protein. The table has 430,000 or so distinct CDR3 sequences, around 24% seen once. This sample also belongs to another study, concerning T cells expressing NK-cell markers.

The material sequenced was CD4+ T cells sorted from blood. The origin of the receptors is a woman under 30 in good health. Each CDR3 is given without its conserved first and last residue.

v_call cdr3_aa
TRBV20-1 SAPRGQGYNEQF
TRBV20-1 CARATSGGARETQY
TRBV6-5 ASSYNGLSFYEQY
TRBV29-1 SVVGTPSSYNEQF
TRBV7-2 ASSLGQGGSEAF
TRBV12-3/TRBV12-4 ASSPRVPPGDTQY
TRBV7-2 ASSLDRTAYEQY
TRBV5-1 ASTPGQSNTEAF
TRBV18 ASSPVMAENTGELF
TRBV12-3/TRBV12-4 ASSLRAGGDEQY
TRBV4-1 ASSRTPTSGGYNEQF
TRBV5-1 ASSLEVDNEQF
TRBV7-2 ASSLVASTDTQY
TRBV5-1 ASRLSTDTQY
TRBV30 AWTPQRDTQY
TRBV5-1 ASSLGQSNYGYT
TRBV5-1 ASSPTLAGVPGANVLT
TRBV12-3/TRBV12-4 ASSQGPSFSRSYNEQF
TRBV9 ASSVVLAGANEQF
TRBV5-1 ASSPLTPGDTQY
TRBV5-6 ASSLSSVTGELF
TRBV7-9 ASSLGRGNSPLH
TRBV4-3 ASSQGIAGGFGSEQF
TRBV4-3 ASSLPTHFSGRLEQF
TRBV20-1 SARDQGSGANVLT
TRBV4-3 ASSQEVSWGTRLAGFTPYEQY
TRBV12-3/TRBV12-4 ASSGDRGHNEQF
TRBV27 ASSLSGTRFRNEQF
TRBV4-1 ASSHLFSRSALYGYT
TRBV6-5 ASSYSPSLREQY
TRBV2 ASTGRKAF
TRBV30 AWSVQDYGYT
TRBV7-9 ASSGRAADSGANVLT
TRBV6-2/TRBV6-3 ASSSGLGSYNEQF
TRBV11-1 ASSLPAQGVYEQY
TRBV5-5 ASSLVGQGFNQPQH
TRBV12-3/TRBV12-4 ASGVAVTEAF
TRBV7-9 ASRSESYEQY
TRBV29-1 SVLTESYNEQF
TRBV5-1 ASSPPRGLTGDTQY
TRBV27 ASSLTGQRYNEQF
TRBV20-1 SAPRGGAGNTIY
TRBV18 ASSPGLAEVGDTQY
TRBV6-1 ASSPTASGNRNEQF
TRBV5-5 ASSPGLAGDGTEQY
TRBV12-3/TRBV12-4 ASSLKARGNEQF
TRBV9 ASSATSSEEQY
TRBV7-2 ASSFGSNEKLF
TRBV15 ATSRDGYEQY
TRBV10-3 AISDPPPDYEQY
TRBV20-1 SALKGGGNQPQH
TRBV5-1 ASSRTGGIGNTIY
TRBV29-1 SVEGRGRGTQY
TRBV4-1 ASSHGSGGIQETQY
TRBV20-1 SAGGTSGTSYEQY
TRBV20-1 SASGANYGYT
TRBV3-1 ASSQGPNGGEQY
TRBV10-1 ASSDSGTEQY
TRBV9 ASSKDRGRVNEKLF
TRBV4-3 ASSPQRGSAKNIQY